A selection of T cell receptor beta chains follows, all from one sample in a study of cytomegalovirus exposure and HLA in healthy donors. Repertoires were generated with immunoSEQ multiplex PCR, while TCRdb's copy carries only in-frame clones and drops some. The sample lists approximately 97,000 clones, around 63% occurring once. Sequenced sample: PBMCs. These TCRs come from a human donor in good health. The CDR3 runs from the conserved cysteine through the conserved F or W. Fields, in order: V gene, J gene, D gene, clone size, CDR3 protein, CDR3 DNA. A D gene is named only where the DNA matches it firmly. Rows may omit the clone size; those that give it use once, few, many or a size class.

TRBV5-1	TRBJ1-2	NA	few	CASSFDGGYGYTF	TGCGCCAGCAGCTTCGACGGAGGCTATGGCTACACCTTC
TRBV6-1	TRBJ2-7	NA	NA	CAIGPGNEQYF	TGTGCCATCGGGCCCGGGAACGAGCAGTACTTC
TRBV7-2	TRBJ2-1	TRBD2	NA	CASSLVAGGSNEQFF	TGTGCCAGCAGCTTAGTTGCGGGAGGGTCCAATGAGCAGTTCTTC
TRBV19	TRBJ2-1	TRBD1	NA	CASSPTGGVFDEQFF	TGTGCCAGTAGCCCGACAGGGGGAGTTTTCGATGAGCAGTTCTTC
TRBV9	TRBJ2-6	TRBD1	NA	CASSLTVGGLSGANVLTF	TGTGCCAGCAGCCTTACGGTAGGGGGCCTTTCTGGGGCCAACGTCCTGACTTTC
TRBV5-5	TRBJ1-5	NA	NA	CASSFVPSNQPQHF	TGTGCCAGCAGCTTCGTTCCGAGCAATCAGCCCCAGCATTTT
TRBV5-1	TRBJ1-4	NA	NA	CASSLDGTNEKLFF	TGCGCCAGCAGCTTGGACGGAACTAATGAAAAACTGTTTTTT
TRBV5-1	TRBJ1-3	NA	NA	CASSLSGSSGNTIYF	TGCGCCAGCAGCTTATCGGGGAGCTCTGGAAACACCATATATTTT
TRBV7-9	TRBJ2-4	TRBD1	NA	CASSRSGTGKNIQYF	TGTGCCAGCAGCCGTTCCGGGACAGGGAAAAACATTCAGTACTTC
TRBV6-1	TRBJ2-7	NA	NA	CASSDYWSSYEQYF	TGTGCCAGCAGTGACTACTGGAGCTCCTACGAGCAGTACTTC
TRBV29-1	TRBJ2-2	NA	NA	CSVGGPRQSRNTGELFF	TGCAGCGTTGGGGGCCCGCGGCAGTCAAGGAACACCGGGGAGCTGTTTTTT
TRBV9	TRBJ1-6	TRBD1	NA	CASSAGGQGNSPLHF	TGTGCCAGCAGCGCGGGGGGACAGGGAAATTCACCCCTCCACTTT
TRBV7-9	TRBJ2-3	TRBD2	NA	CASSLAGTSGRLDTQYF	TGTGCCAGCAGCTTAGCCGGGACTAGCGGGAGGTTGGATACGCAGTATTTT
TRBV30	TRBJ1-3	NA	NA	CAWSWDSPSGNTIYF	TGTGCCTGGAGTTGGGACTCACCCTCTGGAAACACCATATATTTT
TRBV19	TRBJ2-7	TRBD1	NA	CASSSHRGGYEQYF	TGTGCCAGTAGTAGCCACAGGGGTGGTTACGAGCAGTACTTC
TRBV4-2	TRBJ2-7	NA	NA	CASSQSPGSYEQYF	TGTGCCAGCAGCCAATCTCCCGGGAGTTACGAGCAGTACTTC
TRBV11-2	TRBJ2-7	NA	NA	CASSLSGLNSYEQYF	TGTGCCAGCAGCTTATCCGGACTAAACTCCTACGAGCAGTACTTC
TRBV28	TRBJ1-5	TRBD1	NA	CASVPDRVQPQHF	TGTGCCAGCGTACCGGACAGGGTCCAGCCCCAGCATTTT
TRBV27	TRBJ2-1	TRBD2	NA	CANSTGRAQFF	TGTGCCAACAGTACCGGGAGGGCGCAGTTCTTC
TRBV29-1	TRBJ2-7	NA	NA	CSVDLQGNSYEQYF	TGCAGCGTTGATCTCCAGGGTAACTCCTACGAGCAGTACTTC
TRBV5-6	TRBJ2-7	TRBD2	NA	CASSLAPPGTNYEQYF	TGTGCCAGCAGCTTGGCACCCCCCGGGACTAACTACGAGCAGTACTTC
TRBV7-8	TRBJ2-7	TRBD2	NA	CASSLRAGGSYEQYF	TGTGCCAGCAGCTTAAGGGCGGGAGGCTCCTACGAGCAGTACTTC
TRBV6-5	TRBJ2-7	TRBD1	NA	CASSRFTGDEQYF	TGTGCCAGCAGTCGATTCACAGGGGACGAGCAGTACTTC
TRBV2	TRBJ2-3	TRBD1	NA	CASSPDRPSTDTQYF	TGTGCCAGCAGCCCGGACAGGCCTAGCACAGATACGCAGTATTTT
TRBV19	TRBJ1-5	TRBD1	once	CASGQGDQPQHF	TGTGCCAGTGGACAGGGGGATCAGCCCCAGCATTTT
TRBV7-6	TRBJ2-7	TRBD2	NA	CASSPGLTHYEQYF	TGTGCCAGCAGTCCGGGACTAACACACTACGAGCAGTACTTC
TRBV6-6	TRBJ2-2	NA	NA	CASSYSRGPNTGELFF	TGTGCCAGCAGTTACTCTCGCGGCCCGAACACCGGGGAGCTGTTTTTT
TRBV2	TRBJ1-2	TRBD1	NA	CASSDRDRAGYGYTF	TGTGCCAGCAGTGACCGGGACAGGGCCGGCTATGGCTACACCTTC
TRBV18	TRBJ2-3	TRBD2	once	CASSRTTLAVHTDTQYF	TGTGCCAGCTCACGGACTACACTAGCGGTACATACAGATACGCAGTATTTT
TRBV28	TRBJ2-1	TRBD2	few	CASSLLAGTDEQFF	TGTGCCAGCAGTTTACTAGCGGGAACGGATGAGCAGTTCTTC
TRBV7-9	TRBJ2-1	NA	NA	CASSSLFGSSYNEQFF	TGTGCCAGCAGCTCTCTTTTCGGGAGCTCCTACAATGAGCAGTTCTTC
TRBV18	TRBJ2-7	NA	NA	CASSKQDEQYF	TGTGCCAGCTCTAAACAGGACGAGCAGTACTTC
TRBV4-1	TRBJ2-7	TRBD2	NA	CASSQEIGLLATYEQYF	TGCGCCAGCAGCCAAGAAATTGGGCTACTAGCGACCTACGAGCAGTACTTC
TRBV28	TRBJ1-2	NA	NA	CASSLNRGFNGYTF	TGTGCCAGCAGTCTTAATCGAGGGTTTAATGGCTACACCTTC
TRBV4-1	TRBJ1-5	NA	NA	CASSQVSGPYSNQPQHF	TGCGCCAGCAGCCAAGTTTCAGGGCCTTATAGCAATCAGCCCCAGCATTTT
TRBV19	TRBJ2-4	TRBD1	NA	CASRGGQGELAKNIQYF	TGTGCCAGTAGAGGGGGACAGGGAGAACTAGCCAAAAACATTCAGTACTTC
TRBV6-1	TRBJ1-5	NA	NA	CASSETLRGDQPQHF	TGTGCCAGCAGTGAGACCCTCCGGGGGGATCAGCCCCAGCATTTT
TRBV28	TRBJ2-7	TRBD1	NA	CASRGTGAYEQYF	TGTGCCAGCAGGGGGACAGGAGCCTACGAGCAGTACTTC
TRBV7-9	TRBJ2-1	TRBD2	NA	CASSSRGGGFDNEQFF	TGTGCCAGCAGCTCTAGGGGCGGGGGTTTCGACAATGAGCAGTTCTTC
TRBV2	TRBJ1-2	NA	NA	CASTRENTNYGYTF	TGTGCCAGCACCAGGGAAAATACTAACTATGGCTACACCTTC
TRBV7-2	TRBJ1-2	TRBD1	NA	CASSRAGGVDGYTF	TGTGCCAGCAGTCGTGCAGGGGGCGTAGATGGCTACACCTTC
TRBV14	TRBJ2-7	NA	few	CASSQARSPYEQYF	TGTGCCAGCAGCCAAGCACGTAGTCCCTACGAGCAGTACTTC
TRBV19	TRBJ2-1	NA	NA	CASKRGNEQFF	TGTGCCAGTAAACGGGGCAATGAGCAGTTCTTC
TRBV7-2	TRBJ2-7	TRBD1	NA	CASSLLGQGPYEQYF	TGTGCCAGCAGCTTACTCGGACAGGGTCCCTACGAGCAGTACTTC
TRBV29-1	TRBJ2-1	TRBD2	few	CSVDSGSSYNEQFF	TGCAGCGTTGACAGCGGGAGTTCCTACAATGAGCAGTTCTTC
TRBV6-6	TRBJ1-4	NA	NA	CASSSGTRGEKLFF	TGTGCCAGCAGCTCCGGGACAAGGGGGGAAAAACTGTTTTTT
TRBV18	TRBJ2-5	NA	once	CASSPQRGIETQYF	TGTGCCAGCTCACCACAACGGGGTATCGAGACCCAGTACTTC
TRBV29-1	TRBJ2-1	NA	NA	CSDRTGSGEQFF	TGCAGCGACCGAACAGGGTCCGGTGAGCAGTTCTTC
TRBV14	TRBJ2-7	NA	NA	CASSQGSTYEQYF	TGTGCCAGCAGCCAAGGATCTACCTACGAGCAGTACTTC
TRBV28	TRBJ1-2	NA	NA	CASSFIGGSGYTF	TGTGCCAGCAGTTTCATCGGAGGGAGTGGCTACACCTTC
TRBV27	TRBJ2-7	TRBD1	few	CASSLVGQGSYEQYF	TGTGCCAGCAGTTTAGTGGGACAGGGCTCCTACGAGCAGTACTTC
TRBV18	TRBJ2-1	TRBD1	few	CASSPPVRWTGDNEQFF	TGTGCCAGCTCACCACCGGTCCGTTGGACAGGGGACAATGAGCAGTTCTTC
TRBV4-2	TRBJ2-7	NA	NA	CASSQAFGLAGRSYEQYF	TGTGCCAGCAGCCAAGCATTCGGTTTGGCAGGTAGGTCCTACGAGCAGTACTTC
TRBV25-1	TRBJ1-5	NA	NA	CASSEYSLGQPQHF	TGTGCCAGCAGTGAATACAGCCTAGGACAGCCCCAGCATTTT
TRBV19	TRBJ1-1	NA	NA	CASSPLTEYTEAFF	TGTGCCAGTAGTCCCCTGACAGAGTACACTGAAGCTTTCTTT
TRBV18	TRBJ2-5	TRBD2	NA	CASHSSGETQYF	TGTGCCAGCCATTCTAGCGGGGAGACCCAGTACTTC
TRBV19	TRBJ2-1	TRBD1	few	CASRMGTGVSYNEQFF	TGTGCCAGTAGGATGGGGACAGGGGTTTCCTACAATGAGCAGTTCTTC
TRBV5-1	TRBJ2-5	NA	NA	CASSLQGETQYF	TGCGCCAGCAGCTTGCAGGGGGAGACCCAGTACTTC